These 11 T cell receptor beta chains were sequenced from one sample in a study of T cells in Graves' hyperthyroidism and ophthalmopathy (dated by TCRdb to about 2019). The library was made by multiplex PCR. The sample was run on an Illumina HiSeq 2000. The TCR beta CDR3 regions were amplified from RNA transcripts. The TCR CDR3 was subjected to a first round of RT-PCR using the HTBI primer set and the Qiagen OneStep RT-PCR kit. TCRdb cleaned the public reads at Q25 with fastp, built clones with MiXCR and kept in-frame beta chains. Each entry merges the rows of one CDR3 protein and shows their most common DNA and genes. This sample gives approximately 560,000 distinct CDR3 sequences in total; more than 15% of them show up just once. Approximately 7.4% of the sample goes to the ten largest clones. The sample taken for sequencing was blood. Every receptor here comes from a woman in her 30s with Graves' hyperthyroidism.

In this sample, this clonotype turned up a few times. V gene TRBV27 combines with J gene TRBJ2-7; D may be TRBD2 (6 bases). This CDR3 is 14 amino acids long. V was shortened by 2 bases and J by 6 bases, with 14 bases between the two germline ends. Germline V CDR1 and CDR2: MNHEY, SMNVEV (reference sequence). In DNA, the CDR3 is TGTGCCAGCAGTTTAACGGGAGTCTACTCCGAGCAGTACTTC. Translated, it gives CASSLTGVYSEQYF.

This clonotype was seen repeatedly, ten times or more. V gene TRBV9 combines with J gene TRBJ2-7, with D maybe TRBD1 (5 bases). V lost 0 bases and J 10 bases, leaving 17 bases between the germline ends. The CDR3 contains 14 residues. Per germline, CDR1 SGDLS and CDR2 YYNGEE. The CDR3 loop reads CASSVGPGFSEQYF. CDR3 DNA: TGTGCCAGCAGCGTAGGCCCAGGGTTCTCGGAACAGTACTTC.

This clonotype was counted ten times or more. This sequence joins TRBV20-1 and TRBJ2-7, with D perhaps being TRBD1 or TRBD2 (7 bases each). The germline CDR1 and CDR2 sequences are DFQATT and SNEGSKA (reference sequence). The ends were cut back, 6 bases at V and 4 bases at J, with 19 bases in the middle. The CDR3 extends over 14 amino acids. This CDR3 reads CSAQGGQTTYEQYF. DNA of the CDR3: TGCAGTGCCCAGGGGGGGCAGACAACTTACGAGCAGTACTTC.

V usage is TRBV20-1 and J usage is TRBJ2-7; 11 bases are shared with TRBD2. The germline V gene has CDR1 DFQATT and CDR2 SNEGSKA (reference sequence). This CDR3 is built from 14 residues. Germline trimming cut 5 bases from V and 4 bases from J; bases unmatched to any gene: 7. For the CDR3, the DNA is TGCAGTGCTCATGGGACTAGCGGAAAATACGAGCAGTACTTC. Its protein is CSAHGTSGKYEQYF.

This clonotype occurred many times. The V call is TRBV5-5, the J call TRBJ2-7; 10 nucleotides line up with TRBD2. V was pared by 3 bases and J by 3 bases, with 9 bases of the junction left unmatched. CDR1 and CDR2 (germline): SGHKS, YYEKEE (reference sequence). The CDR3 loop spans 16 amino acids. Here the CDR3 reads CASSSQALAGVYEQYF. The DNA of the CDR3 is TGTGCCAGCAGCTCCCAGGCGCTAGCGGGAGTCTACGAGCAGTACTTC.

This clonotype came up many times. The CDR3 loop reads CASSLGQFTNTEAFF. CDR3 DNA: TGCGCCAGCAGCTTGGGGCAGTTCACCAACACTGAAGCTTTCTTT. J is TRBJ1-1 and V is TRBV5-1; D gene uncertain. This CDR3 has 15 residues. Per the germline V gene, CDR1 is SGHRS and CDR2 is YFSETQ. V lost 0 bases to trimming and J lost 2 bases, with 11 bases between them.

The sample holds a few counts of this clonotype. The gene calls are TRBV7-2 and TRBJ2-1; TRBD1 matches at 10 bases. Germline CDR1 is SGHTA and CDR2 is FQGNSA. The CDR3 is made up of 15 amino acids. V lost 8 bases and J lost 3; bases outside the gene matches: 7. DNA of the CDR3: TGTGCCAGCTATACCGGGACAGGGGTCTACAATGAGCAGTTCTTC. This sequence encodes CASYTGTGVYNEQFF.

In this sample, this clonotype turned up many times. The V and J genes are TRBV7-3 and TRBJ1-3; D is ambiguous. With 4 bases removed from V and 4 bases from J, the gap between germline ends came to 8 bases. Germline V lookup: CDR1 SGHTA, CDR2 FQGTGA. The CDR3 has 13 residues. As DNA, the CDR3 is TGTGCCAGCAGCTCCTCACGAGGAAACACCATATATTTT. Translating it yields CASSSSRGNTIYF.

The chain links TRBV5-1 to TRBJ2-3; no definite D call. Germline V CDR1 and CDR2: SGHRS, YFSETQ. CDR3 length: 18 amino acids. The V gene lost 4 bases and the J gene lost 4 bases, with 25 bases spanning the gap. The CDR3 nucleotides read TGCGCCAGCAGCCCACCCTTACCGCAGGCCGGGTTAGCAGATACGCAGTATTTT. Protein product: CASSPPLPQAGLADTQYF.

This clonotype was counted only a few times. The V call is TRBV6-1, the J call TRBJ2-1, with D uncertain. Looked up from germline, CDR1 is MNHNS and CDR2 is SASEGT. CDR3 size: 10 residues. The V and J ends lost 8 bases and 5 bases respectively, with 4 bases between them. CDR3 in DNA: TGTGCCAGCGTCGACAATGAGCAGTTCTTC. Translating it yields CASVDNEQFF.

This clonotype has more than one count but fewer than ten. The rearrangement links TRBV20-1 to TRBJ2-1; 9 bases map to TRBD2. The ends lost 7 bases at V and 7 bases at J; junction bases unmatched: 5. Germline V CDR1 and CDR2: DFQATT, SNEGSKA (reference sequence). The CDR3 consists of 12 residues. The chain's CDR3 is CSVAGVINEQFF. CDR3 DNA sequence: TGCAGTGTAGCGGGAGTTATTAATGAGCAGTTCTTC.